A selection of T cell receptor beta chains follows, all from one sample in a study of shared clonotypes between healthy human individuals. Assay used: immunoSEQ multiplex PCR; TCRdb lists only in-frame clones, some missing. The table records some 2 million clones, about 95% of them present only once. Source material: naive CD8+ T cells sorted from blood. The receptors originated from a man in his late teens or twenties in good health. CDR3s include the opening cysteine and the closing phenylalanine or tryptophan. D genes are given only for firm matches. The size field is filled for only some rows; it gives once, few, many or a size class.

CDR3: CASSFRTGNNQPQHF
DNA: TGTGCCAGCAGCTTTCGGACAGGGAACAATCAGCCCCAGCATTTT
D: TRBD1
size: .
V: TRBV11-3
J: TRBJ1-5

CDR3: CASGVWGGTEAFF
DNA: TGTGCCAGTGGGGTTTGGGGAGGCACTGAAGCTTTCTTT
D: .
size: once
V: TRBV5-4
J: TRBJ1-1

CDR3: CARSRERVVLAKNIQYF
DNA: TGTGCCAGAAGCCGCGAGAGAGTGGTCCTAGCCAAAAACATTCAGTACTTC
D: .
size: .
V: TRBV5-3
J: TRBJ2-4

CDR3: CASGLEEGLGSSYEQYF
DNA: TGTGCTAGTGGTTTGGAAGAGGGACTTGGCAGCTCCTACGAGCAGTACTTC
D: .
size: .
V: TRBV12-5
J: TRBJ2-7

CDR3: CASSSTGGNSPLHF
DNA: TGTGCCAGCAGTTCGACGGGTGGGAATTCACCCCTCCACTTT
D: .
size: .
V: TRBV27
J: TRBJ1-6

CDR3: CSVEAPSGGSGTDTQYF
DNA: TGCAGCGTTGAAGCGCCCTCGGGCGGGAGCGGCACAGATACGCAGTATTTT
D: TRBD2
size: once
V: TRBV29-1
J: TRBJ2-3

CDR3: CASSAGAGELFF
DNA: TGTGCCAGCAGTGCTGGGGCCGGGGAGCTGTTTTTT
D: .
size: .
V: TRBV25-1
J: TRBJ2-2

CDR3: CASSLVYNEQFF
DNA: TGCGCCAGCAGCCTCGTCTACAATGAGCAGTTCTTC
D: .
size: .
V: TRBV4-1
J: TRBJ2-1

CDR3: CASSVGTSGANTGELFF
DNA: TGTGCCAGCAGCGTAGGTACTAGCGGGGCAAACACCGGGGAGCTGTTTTTT
D: TRBD2
size: .
V: TRBV9
J: TRBJ2-2

CDR3: CASTMGPNQPQHF
DNA: TGTGCCAGCACCATGGGCCCCAATCAGCCCCAGCATTTT
D: .
size: .
V: TRBV7-9
J: TRBJ1-5

CDR3: CASISTSGQVYEQYF
DNA: TGTGCCAGCATTTCAACTTCTGGGCAGGTCTACGAGCAGTACTTC
D: .
size: .
V: TRBV6-1
J: TRBJ2-7

CDR3: CASSFSQEHSSYEQYF
DNA: TGTGCCAGCAGCTTTTCCCAGGAGCACAGCTCCTACGAGCAGTACTTC
D: .
size: .
V: TRBV13
J: TRBJ2-7

CDR3: CASSGLEASYNEQFF
DNA: TGCGCCAGCAGCGGTTTGGAGGCCTCCTACAATGAGCAGTTCTTC
D: .
size: once
V: TRBV10-2
J: TRBJ2-1

CDR3: CASSQLGTAAYQPQHF
DNA: TGCGCCAGCAGCCAACTGGGGACAGCCGCCTATCAGCCCCAGCATTTT
D: TRBD1
size: .
V: TRBV4-1
J: TRBJ1-5

CDR3: CASSLAGQGVGETQYF
DNA: TGTGCCAGCAGCTTAGCGGGACAGGGGGTAGGGGAGACCCAGTACTTC
D: TRBD1
size: .
V: TRBV7-8
J: TRBJ2-5

CDR3: CASRSGTDSYEQYF
DNA: TGTGCCAGCAGGTCCGGGACGGACTCCTACGAGCAGTACTTC
D: .
size: .
V: TRBV2
J: TRBJ2-7

CDR3: CASSATSGGASYEQYF
DNA: TGCGCCAGCAGCGCTACTAGCGGGGGGGCCTCCTACGAGCAGTACTTC
D: TRBD2
size: .
V: TRBV5-1
J: TRBJ2-7

CDR3: CASSGGAGGSFETQYF
DNA: TGTGCCAGCAGTGGGGGAGCGGGTGGGAGCTTCGAGACCCAGTACTTC
D: .
size: .
V: TRBV2
J: TRBJ2-5

CDR3: CASSTTLTYEQYF
DNA: TGTGCCAGCAGCACCACACTAACCTACGAGCAGTACTTC
D: .
size: .
V: TRBV11-3
J: TRBJ2-7

CDR3: CASLRAGSWQPQHF
DNA: TGTGCCAGCTTAAGGGCGGGAAGCTGGCAGCCCCAGCATTTT
D: .
size: .
V: TRBV28
J: TRBJ1-5

CDR3: CASSFVLMNTEAFF
DNA: TGTGCCAGCAGCTTTGTGCTGATGAACACTGAAGCTTTCTTT
D: .
size: .
V: TRBV7-9
J: TRBJ1-1

CDR3: CASSRAGTSPYNEQFF
DNA: TGCGCCAGCAGCCGCGCCGGGACTAGCCCCTACAATGAGCAGTTCTTC
D: TRBD2
size: .
V: TRBV4-3
J: TRBJ2-1

CDR3: CASSFVMGSSTDTQYF
DNA: TGTGCCAGCAGTTTCGTAATGGGGTCTAGCACAGATACGCAGTATTTT
D: .
size: .
V: TRBV6-5
J: TRBJ2-3

CDR3: CASSLHSGSSYNEQFF
DNA: TGTGCCAGCAGCTTACATAGCGGGAGCTCCTACAATGAGCAGTTCTTC
D: TRBD2
size: .
V: TRBV11-2
J: TRBJ2-1

CDR3: CATSRTSTNEKLFF
DNA: TGTGCCACCAGCAGAACCTCAACTAATGAAAAACTGTTTTTT
D: .
size: .
V: TRBV15
J: TRBJ1-4

CDR3: CAISPADRGMGEQYF
DNA: TGTGCCATCAGCCCTGCGGACAGGGGGATGGGGGAGCAGTACTTC
D: TRBD1
size: .
V: TRBV10-3
J: TRBJ2-7

CDR3: CASSLDLGGEQYF
DNA: TGTGCCAGCAGCTTGGATTTGGGCGGCGAGCAGTACTTC
D: .
size: .
V: TRBV5-5
J: TRBJ2-7

CDR3: CASSSGQGSDEQYF
DNA: TGCGCCAGCAGCTCCGGACAGGGTAGCGACGAGCAGTACTTC
D: TRBD1
size: .
V: TRBV5-1
J: TRBJ2-7

CDR3: CASSLVDYAYEQYF
DNA: TGTGCCAGCAGCTTAGTGGACTATGCCTACGAGCAGTACTTC
D: .
size: .
V: TRBV11-2
J: TRBJ2-7

CDR3: CASSTGQGSSYNSPLHF
DNA: TGTGCCAGCAGCACGGGACAGGGGAGCTCCTATAATTCACCCCTCCACTTT
D: TRBD1
size: .
V: TRBV7-3
J: TRBJ1-6

CDR3: CASSELGGNEQFF
DNA: TGTGCCAGCAGTGAATTGGGGGGCAATGAGCAGTTCTTC
D: .
size: .
V: TRBV6-1
J: TRBJ2-1

CDR3: CASSFPDTYEQYF
DNA: TGTGCCAGCAGTTTCCCAGACACCTACGAGCAGTACTTC
D: .
size: .
V: TRBV28
J: TRBJ2-7

CDR3: CASTVSGGSAETQYF
DNA: TGTGCCAGCACAGTATCCGGCGGGAGTGCAGAGACCCAGTACTTC
D: TRBD2
size: .
V: TRBV28
J: TRBJ2-5

CDR3: CASSVLTGTSGRTDTQYF
DNA: TGTGCCAGCAGTGTTTTGACCGGGACTAGCGGGAGAACAGATACGCAGTATTTT
D: TRBD2
size: once
V: TRBV7-6
J: TRBJ2-3

CDR3: CASSGTLAGGETQYF
DNA: TGTGCCAGCAGCGGAACACTAGCGGGCGGGGAGACCCAGTACTTC
D: TRBD2
size: .
V: TRBV9
J: TRBJ2-5

CDR3: CASSGSGPSYEQYF
DNA: TGTGCCAGCAGCGGCAGCGGCCCCTCCTACGAGCAGTACTTC
D: .
size: .
V: TRBV5-4
J: TRBJ2-7

CDR3: CASSFSRTTGGKDTEAFF
DNA: TGTGCCAGCAGCTTTAGTCGGACCACAGGGGGCAAGGACACTGAAGCTTTCTTT
D: TRBD1
size: .
V: TRBV7-9
J: TRBJ1-1

CDR3: CASRSGGSVDEQYF
DNA: TGTGCCAGCAGAAGTGGGGGATCTGTAGACGAGCAGTACTTC
D: .
size: .
V: TRBV27
J: TRBJ2-7

CDR3: CATSGPGQGWETQYF
DNA: TGTGCCACCAGCGGCCCGGGACAGGGGTGGGAGACCCAGTACTTC
D: TRBD1
size: .
V: TRBV15
J: TRBJ2-5

CDR3: CASSHRDRVADTQYF
DNA: TGTGCCAGCAGCCACCGGGACAGGGTCGCAGATACGCAGTATTTT
D: TRBD1
size: .
V: TRBV7-9
J: TRBJ2-3

CDR3: CASSPGLAGFTDTQYF
DNA: TGCGCCAGCAGCCCCGGACTAGCGGGGTTCACAGATACGCAGTATTTT
D: TRBD2
size: .
V: TRBV5-1
J: TRBJ2-3

CDR3: CASSQDQGAGSNQPQHF
DNA: TGCGCCAGCAGCCAAGATCAGGGCGCAGGGTCCAATCAGCCCCAGCATTTT
D: .
size: .
V: TRBV4-1
J: TRBJ1-5

CDR3: CASSYPPRGTSTDTQYF
DNA: TGTGCCAGCAGCTACCCCCCGCGGGGCACAAGCACAGATACGCAGTATTTT
D: .
size: .
V: TRBV28
J: TRBJ2-3

CDR3: CASSSRDRARNEQYF
DNA: TGTGCCAGCAGCTCCCGGGACAGGGCGCGCAACGAGCAGTACTTC
D: TRBD1
size: .
V: TRBV7-9
J: TRBJ2-7

CDR3: CASSFLSAEELFF
DNA: TGTGCCAGCAGCTTCCTTTCGGCCGAGGAGCTGTTTTTT
D: .
size: .
V: TRBV11-2
J: TRBJ2-2